Presented here are 27 T cell receptor beta chains from one specimen sequenced in a study of blood T cell repertoires in COVID-19. Profiled with immunoSEQ multiplex PCR; TCRdb holds only in-frame clones, not every one. The table lists about 180,000 clones, 85% of them singletons. The specimen was peripheral blood. These receptors all stem from a person aged 70 to 85 with COVID-19, enrolled during active disease.

V and J are TRBV7-8 and TRBJ2-2; 8 bases match TRBD2. J gave up 1 base and V 1 base, and 8 bases lay outside the gene matches. Germline values: CDR1 SGHVS, CDR2 FQNEAQ. There are 18 residues in the CDR3. The CDR3 region has the DNA TGTGCCAGCAGCTTAGTCCGGAGAACTAGCGGGAACACCGGGGAGCTGTTTTTT. It yields the protein CASSLVRRTSGNTGELFF.

The V call is TRBV19, the J call TRBJ1-1; a possible D gene is TRBD1 (6 bases). Germline V lookup: CDR1 LNHDA, CDR2 SQIVND (reference sequence). The CDR3 contains 14 residues. The V and J ends lost 6 bases and 1 base respectively, with 12 bases between them. The CDR3 reads CASSQTGTNTEAFF. CDR3 bases: TGTGCCAGTAGCCAGACAGGAACGAACACTGAAGCTTTCTTT.

The chain combines TRBV13 with TRBJ2-5, with 8 bases that match TRBD2. Germline loops: CDR1 PRHDT, CDR2 FYEKMQ (reference sequence). The CDR3 extends over 19 amino acids. V shed 5 bases, J shed 0 bases, and the junction held 17 bases outside the gene matches. CDR3 amino acids: CASSASIPIAGPYQETQYF. CDR3 in DNA: TGTGCCAGCAGCGCCTCAATCCCTATAGCGGGACCCTACCAAGAGACCCAGTACTTC.

The chain couples TRBV5-1 to TRBJ2-1; 9 bases agree with TRBD2. Unmatched junction bases numbered 11, after V lost 7 bases and J lost 9 bases. CDR1 is SGHRS and CDR2 is YFSETQ in the germline V gene. This CDR3 is built from 14 residues. CDR3 sequence reads: CASGDGGGDGEQFF. Here the CDR3 DNA reads TGCGCCAGCGGAGATGGCGGGGGGGACGGTGAGCAGTTCTTC.

The chain uses TRBV30 and TRBJ2-3, with 7 positions matching TRBD2. CDR1 and CDR2 from the germline V gene are GTSNPN and SVGIG (reference sequence). CDR3 size: 15 residues. V dropped 4 bases and J dropped 3; count of bases not matched to a gene: 10. CDR3 amino acids: CAWNRLAGVTDTQYF. The CDR3 nucleotides read TGTGCCTGGAATCGATTGGCGGGAGTTACAGATACGCAGTATTTT.

The chain has TRBV11-1 and TRBJ2-2; TRBD1 agrees at 8 bases. Germline trimming cut 4 bases from V and 2 bases from J; bases unmatched to any gene: 6. This CDR3 has 16 amino acids. Germline V lookup: CDR1 SGHAT, CDR2 FQDESV (reference sequence). CDR3 residues: CASSSKTGVNTGELFF. For the CDR3, the DNA is TGTGCCAGCAGCTCAAAGACAGGGGTAAACACCGGGGAGCTGTTTTTT.

V is TRBV5-1 and J is TRBJ1-6; D unresolved. Trimming pared 0 bases from V and 8 bases from J, leaving 18 bases between. CDR3 length: 17 amino acids. The germline V gene has CDR1 SGHRS and CDR2 YFSETQ. The DNA for the CDR3 is TGCGCCAGCAGCTTGGGATTAAGACGCTACGGGGATTCACCCCTCCACTTT. Translation: CASSLGLRRYGDSPLHF.

The rearrangement links TRBV13 to TRBJ2-7, with 9 bases matching TRBD2. The CDR3 length is 14 residues. Germline loops: CDR1 PRHDT, CDR2 FYEKMQ (reference sequence). The V and J ends lost 5 bases and 3 bases, in that order; junction bases with no gene match: 5. CDR3 amino acids: CASSTGTSFYEQYF. The CDR3 DNA is TGTGCCAGCAGCACCGGGACTAGCTTCTACGAGCAGTACTTC. The variable domain in full, completed from reference TRBV13 and TRBJ2-7, reads AAGVIQSPRHLIKEKRETATLKCYPIPRHDTVYWYQQGPGQDPQFLISFYEKMQSDKGSIPDRFSAQQFSDYHSELNMSSLELGDSALYFCASSTGTSFYEQYFGPGTRLTVT.

The rearrangement links TRBV11-1 to TRBJ2-1; D possibly corresponds to TRBD2 (6 bases). The germline gives CDR1 SGHAT, CDR2 FQDESV (reference sequence). This CDR3 is 14 amino acids long. With 5 bases removed from V and 10 bases from J, the gap between germline ends came to 18 bases. The CDR3 sequence: CASSPTTGVREQFF. Here the CDR3 DNA reads TGTGCCAGCAGCCCAACAACGGGGGTTAGGGAGCAGTTCTTC.

This chain connects TRBV11-2 to TRBJ2-5; 10 bases align to TRBD1. CDR3 size: 16 residues. CDR1 SGHAT and CDR2 FQNNGV come from the germline V gene. V lost 1 base and J lost 5; bases outside the gene matches: 7. DNA for the CDR3: TGTGCCAGCAGCTTAGGGCGACAGGGGGCCTTGGAGACCCAGTACTTC. It yields the protein CASSLGRQGALETQYF.

J is TRBJ2-1 and V is TRBV19; 15 nucleotides agree with TRBD2. Per germline, CDR1 LNHDA and CDR2 SQIVND (reference sequence). The V segment lost 5 bases and the J segment 11 bases; nucleotides outside the gene matches: 10. This CDR3 contains 16 residues. The CDR3 bases are TGTGCCAGTAGTGTCACCGGGACTAGCGGGGGGAGCCAGCAGTTCTTC. This encodes CASSVTGTSGGSQQFF.

The chain employs TRBV9 and TRBJ2-3; 8 bases agree with TRBD1. Trimming took 3 bases from V and 1 from J; bases not matched to a gene: 4. CDR3 length: 15 amino acids. Germline V CDR1 and CDR2: SGDLS, YYNGEE. This CDR3 is CASSALQGGTDTQYF. DNA for the CDR3: TGTGCCAGCAGCGCACTACAGGGGGGCACAGATACGCAGTATTTT.

V usage is TRBV6-5 and J usage is TRBJ2-7, with D perhaps TRBD1 (6 bases). Trimming pared 5 bases from V and 3 bases from J, leaving 17 bases between. This CDR3 comprises 15 residues. CDR1 is MNHEY and CDR2 is SVGAGI in the germline V gene. The CDR3 protein is CASSPTGTRYYEQYF. CDR3 bases: TGTGCCAGCAGTCCCACCGGGACACGTTACTACGAGCAGTACTTC.

This chain uses TRBV7-7 with TRBJ2-3; possibly TRBD2 for D (6 bases). The CDR3 runs 16 residues. Trimming left V 1 base short and J 4 bases short, with 15 bases between. Germline CDR1 SSHAT, CDR2 FNYEAQ (reference sequence). The chain's CDR3 is CASSLGMAGSADTQYF. For the CDR3, the DNA is TGTGCCAGCAGCTTAGGAATGGCGGGGTCCGCAGATACGCAGTATTTT.

The CDR3 DNA sequence: TGTGCCAGCAGCCCGACGGACTCCCCCCCCTACGAGCAGTACTTC. Its translation is CASSPTDSPPYEQYF. The chain carries TRBV7-3 and TRBJ2-7; tentatively, D is TRBD2 (5 bases). The CDR3 is 15 amino acids. The V end was cut by 5 bases, the J end by 2 bases, with 16 bases between. Germline V lookup: CDR1 SGHTA, CDR2 FQGTGA.

The rearrangement uses TRBV10-3 and TRBJ2-7; D not certain. The germline gives CDR1 ENHRY, CDR2 SYGVKD. The V gene lost 0 bases and the J gene lost 13 bases, with 10 bases spanning the gap. This CDR3 is 11 amino acids long. CDR3 in DNA: TGTGCCATCAGTGAGTCGAGAGTGTTTTACTTC. This translates into CAISESRVFYF.

The chain couples TRBV6-2 or TRBV6-3 to TRBJ1-5; D gene unclear. Trimming took off 6 bases at V and 2 bases at J, with 14 bases between the two ends. Per germline, CDR1 MNHEY and CDR2 SVGEGT. This CDR3 comprises 15 residues. This chain's CDR3 is CASSSPRSGNQPQHF. The CDR3, as DNA: TGTGCCAGCAGCTCTCCTAGGTCGGGCAATCAGCCCCAGCATTTT.

The J gene is TRBJ2-1, the V gene TRBV19; 11 nucleotides line up with TRBD1. The CDR3 runs 15 residues. V shed 5 bases and J 8 bases; nucleotides not matched to a gene: 8. From germline, CDR1 is LNHDA and CDR2 SQIVND (reference sequence). In DNA, the CDR3 is TGTGCCAGTAGTCCCGGACAGGGGGCGTTTTATGAGCAGTTCTTC. This translates into CASSPGQGAFYEQFF.

This clone was counted once. CDR3 bases: TGTGCCAGCAGCTTAGGGTTACGGACCGGGGAGCTGTTTTTT. This translates into CASSLGLRTGELFF. V and J are TRBV7-9 and TRBJ2-2; D unresolved. The CDR3 has 14 residues. V lost 1 base and J 5 bases, leaving 8 bases between the germline ends. Looked up from germline, CDR1 is SEHNR and CDR2 is FQNEAQ (reference sequence).

The chain is built from TRBV7-9 and TRBJ2-1, with TRBD2 as a possible D gene (6 bases). V was shortened by 5 bases and J by 10 bases, with 12 bases between the two germline ends. This CDR3 contains 12 residues. Germline V gene sequence: CDR1 SEHNR, CDR2 FQNEAQ (reference sequence). CDR3 region: CASSLSSAEQFF. CDR3 DNA: TGTGCCAGCAGCCTCTCTAGCGCAGAGCAGTTCTTC.

J is TRBJ2-1 and V is TRBV7-8, with a possible D match to TRBD1 (6 bases). The germline gives CDR1 SGHVS, CDR2 FQNEAQ. The CDR3 runs 15 residues. Trimming removed 2 bases at V and 8 bases at J, with 16 bases between. The CDR3, as DNA: TGTGCCAGCAGCTTAAGAATAGTGACAGGCCATGAGCAGTTCTTC. Protein product: CASSLRIVTGHEQFF.

The rearrangement uses TRBV30 and TRBJ2-7; 7 bases are shared with TRBD2. Germline-derived CDR1 and CDR2 are GTSNPN and SVGIG (reference sequence). V trimming: 8 bases; J trimming: 2 bases; junction bases outside the gene matches: 9. This CDR3 contains 13 residues. CDR3 DNA: TGTGCCCGAACGTCCAGCGGGGCCTACGAGCAGTACTTC. Protein: CARTSSGAYEQYF.

V is TRBV6-2 or TRBV6-3 and J is TRBJ1-5; 8 nucleotides match TRBD1. There are 18 residues in the CDR3. Unmatched junction bases numbered 17, after V lost 5 bases and J lost 5 bases. Germline assignment: CDR1 MNHEY and CDR2 SVGEGT. CDR3 in DNA: TGTGCCAGCAGTCCCCTCTATCCATCCGGGACAGGTGATCAGCCCCAGCATTTT. Amino acid sequence: CASSPLYPSGTGDQPQHF.

The CDR3 DNA is TGTGCCGCGAGCGAGGGTCGGACAGGGGTTAGCAATCAGCCCCAGCATTTT. Its protein product is CAASEGRTGVSNQPQHF. This sequence joins TRBV28 and TRBJ1-5; TRBD1 matches 9 bases. The V segment lost 11 bases and the J segment 0 bases; nucleotides outside the gene matches: 14. Germline CDR1 is MDHEN and CDR2 is SYDVKM. The CDR3 is 17 residues long.

V and J are TRBV3-1 (or the pseudogene TRBV3-2) and TRBJ2-1, with D perhaps matching TRBD2 (5 bases). Per the germline V gene, CDR1 is LGHDT and CDR2 is YNNKEL (reference sequence). CDR3 size: 15 residues. Trimming shortened V by 4 bases and J by 9 bases, and 19 bases separated the two germline ends. This chain's CDR3 is CASSLLPTGRGEQFF. CDR3 coding DNA: TGTGCCAGCAGCCTCCTTCCTACCGGTCGGGGTGAGCAGTTCTTC.

This clone came up once. The DNA for the CDR3 is TGTGCCAGCAGCCCCCCACAACTAGCGGGGGGGCACACCGGGGAGCTGTTTTTT. This codes for CASSPPQLAGGHTGELFF. The chain joins TRBV7-3 to TRBJ2-2, with TRBD2 matching 13 bases. This CDR3 spans 18 amino acids. CDR1 is SGHTA and CDR2 is FQGTGA in the germline V gene. Trimming took 5 bases from V and 3 from J; bases not matched to a gene: 9. The variable domain in full, completed from reference TRBV7-3 and TRBJ2-2, reads GAGVSQTPSNKVTEKGKYVELRCDPISGHTALYWYRQSLGQGPEFLIYFQGTGAADDSGLPNDRFFAVRPEGSVSTLKIQRTERGDSAVYLCASSPPQLAGGHTGELFFGEGSRLTVL.

The rearrangement uses TRBV7-3 and TRBJ2-1, with a weak D call TRBD1 (5 bases). The germline CDR1 and CDR2 sequences are SGHTA and FQGTGA. The germline V and J ends were trimmed by 4 bases and 5 bases, with 15 bases remaining between them. The length of the CDR3 is 15 residues. The DNA for the CDR3 is TGTGCCAGCAGCTCCTCATGGACAAGCCACAATGAGCAGTTCTTC. Translation gives CASSSSWTSHNEQFF.